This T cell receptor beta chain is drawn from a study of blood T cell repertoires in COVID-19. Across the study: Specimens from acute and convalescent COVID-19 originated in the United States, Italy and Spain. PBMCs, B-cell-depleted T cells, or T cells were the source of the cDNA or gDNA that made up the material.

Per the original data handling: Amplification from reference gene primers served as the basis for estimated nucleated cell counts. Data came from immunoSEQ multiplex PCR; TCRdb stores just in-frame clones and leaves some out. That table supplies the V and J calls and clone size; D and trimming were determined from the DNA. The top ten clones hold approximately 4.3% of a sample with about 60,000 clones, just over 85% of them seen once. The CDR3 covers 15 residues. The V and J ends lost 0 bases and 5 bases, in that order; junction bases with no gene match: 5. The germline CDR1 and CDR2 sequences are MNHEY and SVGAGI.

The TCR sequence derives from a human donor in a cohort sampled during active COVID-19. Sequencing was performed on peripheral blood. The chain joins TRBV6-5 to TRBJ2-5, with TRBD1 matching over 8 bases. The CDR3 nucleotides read TGTGCCAGCAGTTACTCTAACAGGGGGTATGAGACCCAGTACTTC. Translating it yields CASSYSNRGYETQYF.